These 22 T cell receptor beta chains were sequenced from one sample in a study of early T cells in non-severe SARS-CoV-2 infection. TCRdb ran MiXCR on the 5' RACE reads and lists one entry per CDR3 protein. The sample has 55,000 or so distinct CDR3 sequences, 11% seen once. Material for sequencing was whole blood. These receptors all stem from an adult who was a healthcare worker with PCR-confirmed SARS-CoV-2 infection or an uninfected control (not recorded which).

The chain is built from TRBV24-1 and TRBJ2-3, with D perhaps matching TRBD2 (5 bases). CDR3 size: 15 residues. Germline assignment: CDR1 KGHDR and CDR2 SFDVKD. V was trimmed by 5 bases and J by 0 bases, leaving 11 bases between them. CDR3 sequence (DNA): TGTGCCACCAGTGGGAGCGGCCAAAGCACAGATACGCAGTATTTT. Encoded protein: CATSGSGQSTDTQYF.

The chain has TRBV6-6 and TRBJ1-6, with TRBD1 identical over 8 bases. V trimming: 6 bases; J trimming: 6 bases; junction bases outside the gene matches: 4. In germline, CDR1 is MNHNY, CDR2 SVGAGI (reference sequence). The CDR3 covers 14 residues. This chain's CDR3 is CASSQGQANSPLHF. The CDR3 nucleotides are TGTGCCAGCAGCCAGGGACAGGCTAATTCACCCCTCCACTTT.

This clonotype has a handful of counts. The chain recombines TRBV5-1 with TRBJ1-2; the D gene is possibly TRBD1 (5 bases). Germline V lookup: CDR1 SGHRS, CDR2 YFSETQ. The CDR3 is 15 amino acids. V shed 4 bases and J shed 3 bases, with 16 bases lying between them. CDR3 sequence: CASSLDPGGDYGYTF. In nucleotides, the CDR3 is TGCGCCAGCAGCCTGGATCCGGGAGGGGACTATGGCTACACCTTC.

This clonotype showed up just a few times. The CDR3 is CASKLGPADTEAFF. CDR3 sequence (DNA): TGCGCCAGCAAGTTAGGGCCGGCTGACACTGAAGCTTTCTTT. This rearrangement joins TRBV10-1 to TRBJ1-1, with D uncertain. Germline lookup yields CDR1 WNHNN and CDR2 SYGVQD (reference sequence). The CDR3 runs 14 residues. V lost 7 bases and J lost 3, with 15 bases in between.

The CDR3 protein is CASSSRLEQYF. CDR3 DNA: TGTGCCAGCAGTTCTCGGCTCGAGCAGTACTTC. This sequence joins TRBV28 and TRBJ2-7; the D is unclear. The germline V and J ends were trimmed by 4 bases and 6 bases, with 7 bases remaining between them. This CDR3 comprises 11 residues. CDR1 and CDR2 from the germline V gene are MDHEN and SYDVKM.

This clonotype was seen many times. This rearrangement joins TRBV7-9 to TRBJ2-7; perhaps TRBD1 as D (6 bases). Germline assignment: CDR1 SEHNR and CDR2 FQNEAQ (reference sequence). V lost 5 bases and J 2 bases, leaving 13 bases between the germline ends. The CDR3 has 14 residues. This CDR3 is CASSPGTSTYEQYF. The CDR3 coding sequence is TGTGCCAGCAGCCCCGGGACATCAACCTACGAGCAGTACTTC.

This chain joins TRBV7-9 and TRBJ2-7; 8 bases match TRBD2. Germline V gene lookup returns CDR1 SEHNR and CDR2 FQNEAQ (reference sequence). J was trimmed by 2 bases and V by 5 bases; bases with no gene match: 5. The CDR3 spans 14 residues. The CDR3 DNA follows: TGTGCCAGCAGCCCATCCGGGGGGGCCTACGAGCAGTACTTC. Translation: CASSPSGGAYEQYF.

The rearrangement uses TRBV6-1 and TRBJ2-7; 7 bases align to TRBD1. Trimming removed 6 bases from V and 9 bases from J; junction bases left unmatched: 5. Germline loops: CDR1 MNHNS, CDR2 SASEGT. The CDR3 spans 11 residues. The CDR3 loop reads CASSPRDRQYF. The DNA for the CDR3 is TGTGCCAGCAGCCCTAGGGACAGGCAGTACTTC.

This clonotype came up many times. The V and J genes are TRBV11-3 and TRBJ2-2, with 7 bases that match TRBD1. Germline V gene sequence: CDR1 SGHNT, CDR2 YENEEA. The CDR3 covers 15 residues. V was pared by 5 bases and J by 2 bases, with 5 bases of the junction left unmatched. CDR3: CASSPDRENTGELFF. The CDR3 DNA is TGTGCCAGCAGCCCCGACAGGGAAAACACCGGGGAGCTGTTTTTT.

The J gene is TRBJ2-3, the V gene TRBV12-3 or TRBV12-4, with TRBD2 matching over 7 bases. V trimming: 6 bases; J trimming: 2 bases; junction bases outside the gene matches: 11. This CDR3 spans 16 amino acids. The CDR3 region has the DNA TGTGCCAGCAGCGTGGTAGTGGGAGGGACCACAGATACGCAGTATTTT. This encodes CASSVVVGGTTDTQYF.

In its sample, this clonotype was seen a few times. The chain employs TRBV18 and TRBJ2-1; the match to TRBD1 covers 8 bases. With 3 bases clipped from V and 5 bases from J, the junction kept 6 bases outside the gene matches. Germline CDR1 and CDR2: KGHSH and LQKENI. The CDR3 sequence is 15 residues long. The DNA for the CDR3 is TGTGCCAGCTCACCCCGGACAGGGTCTGACAATGAGCAGTTCTTC. This sequence encodes CASSPRTGSDNEQFF.

The V and J genes are TRBV5-4 and TRBJ2-3, with a possible D match to TRBD2 (7 bases). CDR3 length: 16 amino acids. V lost 0 bases and J 4 bases, leaving 15 bases between the germline ends. The V gene's germline CDR1 is SGHNT and CDR2 YYREEE (reference sequence). The CDR3 loop reads CASSLAGGEVSDTQYF. In nucleotides, the CDR3 is TGTGCCAGCAGCTTGGCGGGGGGCGAGGTGTCAGATACGCAGTATTTT.

The V call is TRBV18, the J call TRBJ1-3; D unclear. CDR1 is KGHSH and CDR2 is LQKENI in the germline V gene. The V gene lost 3 bases and the J gene lost 6 bases, with 18 bases spanning the gap. The CDR3 has 16 amino acids. Here the CDR3 DNA reads TGTGCCAGCTCACCGACGTACGGGTCGGGTGAAAACACCATATATTTT. This encodes CASSPTYGSGENTIYF.

This clonotype has only a few counts. The rearrangement links TRBV6-4 to TRBJ2-3; 10 bases align to TRBD2. This CDR3 has 15 residues. The ends lost 11 bases at V and 4 bases at J; junction bases unmatched: 12. CDR1 is MRHNA and CDR2 is SNTAGT in the germline V gene. The CDR3 loop reads CASASSGSKADTQYF. The CDR3 bases are TGTGCCTCAGCATCTAGCGGGAGTAAAGCAGATACGCAGTATTTT.

This clonotype was counted a few times. The V call is TRBV5-1, the J call TRBJ2-5; 7 bases fit TRBD1. The germline V gene has CDR1 SGHRS and CDR2 YFSETQ. Trimming removed 3 bases from V and 2 bases from J; junction bases left unmatched: 7. The CDR3 is 15 amino acids. The CDR3 loop is CASSSLTGIQETQYF. DNA for the CDR3: TGCGCCAGCAGCTCCTTGACAGGGATTCAAGAGACCCAGTACTTC.

This clonotype was counted ten times or more. The chain is built from TRBV20-1 and TRBJ1-2; TRBD1 aligns across 9 bases. The junction had 7 bases not matched to a gene; V was cut back by 0 bases and J by 8 bases. There are 14 residues in the CDR3. Looked up from germline, CDR1 is DFQATT and CDR2 is SNEGSKA (reference sequence). CDR3 DNA sequence: TGCAGTGCTAGAGACCGGACAGGGGCGAGCGGCTACACCTTC. Its translation: CSARDRTGASGYTF.

This clonotype has a handful of counts. V is TRBV11-2 and J is TRBJ2-7; the match to TRBD2 covers 11 bases. From germline, CDR1 is SGHAT and CDR2 FQNNGV. Germline trimming cut 3 bases from V and 6 bases from J; bases unmatched to any gene: 1. The CDR3 extends over 13 amino acids. The CDR3 DNA reads TGTGCCAGCAGCTTCGGGACTAGCGGCGAGCAGTACTTC. Amino acid sequence: CASSFGTSGEQYF.

This clonotype was detected a few times. The chain employs TRBV28 and TRBJ2-5; D unclear. This CDR3 has 14 residues. V dropped 2 bases and J dropped 0 bases, with 7 bases sitting between them. The V gene's germline CDR1 is MDHEN and CDR2 SYDVKM. The CDR3 loop is CASSLRSDQETQYF. CDR3 in DNA: TGTGCCAGCAGTTTACGGTCAGACCAAGAGACCCAGTACTTC.

The CDR3 loop is CASSLRAGLSSYNEQFF. The CDR3 DNA is TGTGCCAGCAGCTTACGAGCGGGCCTTAGCTCCTACAATGAGCAGTTCTTC. The chain joins TRBV7-2 to TRBJ2-1; D perhaps matches TRBD2 (6 bases). From germline, CDR1 is SGHTA and CDR2 FQGNSA. The ends were cut back, 2 bases at V and 0 bases at J, with 14 bases in the middle. The CDR3 totals 17 residues. The variable domain in full, completed from reference TRBV7-2 and TRBJ2-1, reads GAGVSQSPSNKVTEKGKDVELRCDPISGHTALYWYRQSLGQGLEFLIYFQGNSAPDKSGLPSDRFSAERTGGSVSTLTIQRTQQEDSAVYLCASSLRAGLSSYNEQFFGPGTRLTVL.

This clonotype was counted between two and nine times. In DNA, the CDR3 is TGTGCCAGCAATGAAGGACTAGCGGGGGGGCCGTCTACGCAGTATTTT. It yields the protein CASNEGLAGGPSTQYF. The chain is built from TRBV27 and TRBJ2-3, with TRBD2 identical over 15 bases. Per the germline V gene, CDR1 is MNHEY and CDR2 is SMNVEV (reference sequence). Unmatched junction bases numbered 10, after V lost 7 bases and J lost 8 bases. The CDR3 spans 16 residues.

This clonotype was picked up a small number of times. The CDR3 DNA follows: TGCGCCAGCAGCCAAGAGGGTGCGGGAGGGGGGCATGAGCAGTTCTTC. Amino acids: CASSQEGAGGGHEQFF. J is TRBJ2-1 and V is TRBV4-1, with 9 bases matching TRBD2. The V gene's germline CDR1 is MGHRA and CDR2 YSYEKL. With V trimmed by 0 bases and J by 8 bases, 8 bases remained unmatched. The CDR3 totals 16 residues.

V gene TRBV28 combines with J gene TRBJ2-1; 9 nucleotides align to TRBD1. This CDR3 has 12 amino acids. The V gene's germline CDR1 is MDHEN and CDR2 SYDVKM. With V trimmed by 9 bases and J by 5 bases, 2 bases remained unmatched. The CDR3 DNA reads as TGTGCCAGTGGGACAGGGAACAATGAGCAGTTCTTC. It codes for CASGTGNNEQFF.